Following are 14 T cell receptor beta chains from one sample sequenced in a study of Graves' ophthalmopathy and Graves' hyperthyroidism. As the template, RNA transcripts were used to amplify TCR beta CDR3 regions. Scientists carried out first-round RT-PCR using HTBI primers and then a second-round multiplex PCR. TCRdb re-called the multiplex PCR reads through MiXCR, storing one row per CDR3 protein. The sample has 660,000 or so distinct CDR3 sequences, under 50% seen once. Source material: peripheral blood. These receptors all come from an adult man with Graves' ophthalmopathy.

The chain joins TRBV2 to TRBJ2-1; possibly TRBD2 for D (6 bases). Germline V lookup: CDR1 SNHLY, CDR2 FYNNEI. Trimming pared 8 bases from V and 10 bases from J, leaving 12 bases between. The CDR3 runs 11 residues. CDR3 amino acids: CASQSRGEQFF. The CDR3 nucleotides are TGTGCCAGCCAGTCCCGGGGGGAGCAGTTCTTC.

The table lists this clonotype with a count of one. It may be a read error: a sequence one base away is much more abundant. This chain joins TRBV19 and TRBJ1-1; D is perhaps TRBD1 (5 bases). The CDR3 runs 15 residues. Trimming stripped 5 bases from V and 6 bases from J, with 19 bases between. Looked up from germline, CDR1 is LNHDA and CDR2 is SQIVND (reference sequence). This CDR3 is CASSAFFGAHAEAFF. The DNA for the CDR3 is TGTGCCAGTAGTGCCTTCTTTGGGGCACACGCTGAAGCTTTCTTT.

The CDR3 here is CASSFSGANEQYF. The CDR3 nucleotides read TGTGCCAGCAGCTTTTCAGGGGCTAATGAGCAGTACTTC. The J gene is TRBJ2-7, the V gene TRBV7-9; tentative D call: TRBD1 (6 bases). Germline CDR1 is SEHNR and CDR2 is FQNEAQ (reference sequence). Between the trimmed V and J ends, which lost 3 bases and 7 bases, there was a span of 13 bases. The CDR3 sequence is 13 residues long. Full variable domain (outside the CDR3, taken from reference TRBV7-9 and TRBJ2-7): DTGVSQNPRHKITKRGQNVTFRCDPISEHNRLYWYRQTLGQGPEFLTYFQNEAQLEKSRLLSDRFSAERPKGSFSTLEIQRTEQGDSAMYLCASSFSGANEQYFGPGTRLTVT.

The table lists this clonotype with many counts. The genes are TRBV19 and TRBJ2-1, with no clear D. Deletions cut 1 base from V and 5 bases from J, with 6 bases between. CDR1 is LNHDA, CDR2 SQIVND, per germline (reference sequence). The length of the CDR3 is 13 residues. The CDR3 coding sequence is TGTGCCAGTAGTATAGGTACGAACAATGAGCAGTTCTTC. This codes for CASSIGTNNEQFF.

This clonotype was recorded a few times. The V call is TRBV6-6, the J call TRBJ2-2, with D possibly being TRBD1 (6 bases). Per the germline V gene, CDR1 is MNHNY and CDR2 is SVGAGI (reference sequence). The CDR3 consists of 18 residues. V lost 3 bases and J 2 bases, leaving 19 bases between the germline ends. The CDR3 spells CASSYVGTFVPNTGELFF. The CDR3, as DNA: TGTGCCAGCAGTTATGTAGGGACATTCGTTCCAAACACCGGGGAGCTGTTTTTT.

Turning to this clonotype: This sequence may be a read error, since a much larger clone differs from it by one base. The rearrangement joins TRBV7-7 to TRBJ2-2; tentative D call: TRBD2 (6 bases). This CDR3 has 15 amino acids. Between the trimmed V and J ends, which lost 5 bases and 4 bases, there was a span of 14 bases. CDR1 and CDR2 from the germline V gene are SSHAT and FNYEAQ (reference sequence). CDR3 sequence: CASSPRRVGTGELFF. As DNA, the CDR3 is TGTGCCAGCAGCCCCAGGAGGGTAGGCACCGGGGAGCTGTTTTTT. Based on the CDR3 plus reference TRBV7-7 and TRBJ2-2, the full variable domain is GAGVSQSPRYKVTKRGQDVTLRCDPISSHATLYWYQQALGQGPEFLTYFNYEAQPDKSGLPSDRFSAERPEGSISTLTIQRTEQRDSAMYRCASSPRRVGTGELFFGEGSRLTVL.

The sample holds a few counts of this clonotype. The V gene is TRBV12-3 or TRBV12-4, the J gene TRBJ2-7; tentative D call: TRBD1 (6 bases). This CDR3 contains 12 residues. V was cut by 6 bases and J by 6 bases, with 12 bases left in between. DNA of the CDR3: TGTGCCAGCAGCCCGTGGGGGCTCGAGCAGTACTTC. This sequence encodes CASSPWGLEQYF.

The chain recombines TRBV7-3 with TRBJ2-1; D ambiguous. The V gene lost 8 bases and the J gene lost 4 bases, with 21 bases spanning the gap. Germline loops: CDR1 SGHTA, CDR2 FQGTGA. This CDR3 has 16 residues. CDR3 region: CASSPSFSVMYNEQFF. The CDR3 bases are TGTGCCAGCTCACCTAGTTTCAGCGTTATGTACAATGAGCAGTTCTTC.

This clonotype was seen a few times. As DNA, the CDR3 is TGTGCCAGCAGGGGGAATGAGCAGTTCTTC. As protein: CASRGNEQFF. The chain employs TRBV2 and TRBJ2-1; D gene uncertain. CDR3 length: 10 residues. Trimming left V 6 bases short and J 7 bases short, with 4 bases between. Germline V gene lookup returns CDR1 SNHLY and CDR2 FYNNEI. Looking up the rest from reference TRBV2 and TRBJ2-1 gives the full variable domain: EPEVTQTPSHQVTQMGQEVILRCVPISNHLYFYWYRQILGQKVEFLVSFYNNEISEKSEIFDDQFSVERPDGSNFTLKIRSTKLEDSAMYFCASRGNEQFFGPGTRLTVL.

This clonotype was detected a few times. The chain combines TRBV19 with TRBJ1-1, with 7 positions matching TRBD1. Germline-derived CDR1 and CDR2 are LNHDA and SQIVND (reference sequence). V dropped 6 bases and J dropped 6; count of bases not matched to a gene: 4. The CDR3 has 12 amino acids. CDR3 sequence reads: CASRTQGAEAFF. The CDR3 region has the DNA TGTGCCAGTAGGACCCAGGGGGCTGAAGCTTTCTTT.

This clonotype was seen a few times. The V call is TRBV4-2, the J call TRBJ1-4, with D uncertain. V lost 0 bases to trimming and J lost 10 bases, with 9 bases between them. This CDR3 has 13 amino acids. CDR1 LGHNA and CDR2 YNFKEQ come from the germline V gene. CDR3 DNA sequence: TGTGCCAGCAGCCAAGACCAGTCCGTAAAACTGTTTTTT. It codes for CASSQDQSVKLFF.

This chain links TRBV20-1 with TRBJ1-5; a weak D match, TRBD1 (5 bases). Germline lookup yields CDR1 DFQATT and CDR2 SNEGSKA (reference sequence). Trimming removed 3 bases at V and 4 bases at J, with 16 bases between. CDR3 length: 15 residues. CDR3 residues: CSASRRAGGNQPQHF. The CDR3 bases are TGCAGTGCTAGCCGCAGGGCGGGGGGGAATCAGCCCCAGCATTTT.

On this clonotype itself: A much larger clone sits a single nucleotide away, making a read error possible. This sequence joins TRBV2 and TRBJ2-7; possibly TRBD2 for D (6 bases). V shed 7 bases and J shed 6 bases, with 13 bases lying between them. CDR3 length: 12 amino acids. Germline loops: CDR1 SNHLY, CDR2 FYNNEI. Written as DNA, the CDR3 is TGTGCCAGCAATGAGGGGAGGCCCGAGCAGTACTTC. Translated: CASNEGRPEQYF. The full variable domain, completed using reference TRBV2 and TRBJ2-7, is EPEVTQTPSHQVTQMGQEVILRCVPISNHLYFYWYRQILGQKVEFLVSFYNNEISEKSEIFDDQFSVERPDGSNFTLKIRSTKLEDSAMYFCASNEGRPEQYFGPGTRLTVT.

The V gene is TRBV4-3, the J gene TRBJ1-2; no definite D call. The CDR3 is 15 residues long. Germline V gene lookup returns CDR1 LGHNA and CDR2 YSLEER. Trimming removed 1 base at V and 3 bases at J, with 12 bases between. The CDR3 sequence is CASSQGTSVDYGYTF. CDR3 nucleotides: TGCGCCAGCAGCCAAGGGACCAGCGTGGACTATGGCTACACCTTC.